This TCR beta chain originates from a study of shared clonotypes between healthy human individuals. This clone was recorded once. What it binds is not known. CD45RO-negative cells were positively selected for CCR7, leaving out terminally differentiated effector memory CD45RA+ cells. Study-wide results and limits: Sequencing depth was expected to influence donor clonotype sharing.

The CDR3 spans 14 residues. Germline V gene data show CDR1 as MNHEY and CDR2 as SMNVEV (reference sequence). V was clipped by 7 bases and J by 5 bases; unmatched bases: 11. Profiling relied on immunoSEQ multiplex PCR, and the TCRdb table lists in-frame clones only, not all of them. The data show 550,000 to 750,000 clones, just over 90% seen once. This sequence joins TRBV27 and TRBJ2-7; 7 nucleotides line up with TRBD2. Sequencing used naive CD8+ T cells sorted from blood. The receptor was isolated from a young man in good health. CDR3 DNA sequence: TGTGCCAGCACCAGATCGGCGGGAGCGAACGAGCAGTACTTC. Protein: CASTRSAGANEQYF.